Listed here are 19 T cell receptor beta chains from one sample, sequenced in a study of blood T cell repertoires in COVID-19. Produced via immunoSEQ multiplex PCR; TCRdb's table is partial and in-frame only. The top ten hold 5% to 6% of the sample, which has 80,000 or so clones, 70% to 85% seen once. Sequenced input: peripheral blood. These receptors came from a man in his fifties with active or convalescent COVID-19.

The gene calls are TRBV7-3 and TRBJ2-5; D unclear. Per the germline V gene, CDR1 is SGHTA and CDR2 is FQGTGA. This CDR3 contains 13 residues. Trimming pared 5 bases from V and 1 base from J, leaving 8 bases between. CDR3 in DNA: TGTGCCAGCAGCGACATCCCCCAAGAGACCCAGTACTTC. It translates to CASSDIPQETQYF.

The rearrangement links TRBV6-5 to TRBJ2-1, with 13 positions matching TRBD2. Trimming took 2 bases from V and 9 from J; bases not matched to a gene: 7. Germline CDR1 is MNHEY and CDR2 is SVGAGI. The CDR3 runs to 16 residues. In DNA, the CDR3 is TGTGCCAGCAGTTACAGGACTAGCGGGGGCGGTGGTGAGCAGTTCTTC. This codes for CASSYRTSGGGGEQFF.

A few counts support this clone. The rearrangement joins TRBV21-1 to TRBJ2-7; the table assigns TRBD2, which was not confirmed against the DNA. TRBV21-1 is a pseudogene. The CDR3 is 14 amino acids. The CDR3 sequence is CASSKNPGGHEQYF. DNA of the CDR3: TGTGCCAGCAGCAAAAACCCGGGGGGCCACGAGCAGTACTTC.

V and J are TRBV5-6 and TRBJ2-3, with D perhaps matching TRBD1 (5 bases). This CDR3 is 13 amino acids long. V was trimmed by 7 bases and J by 3 bases, leaving 12 bases between them. Germline lookup yields CDR1 SGHDT and CDR2 YYEEEE. CDR3 sequence reads: CASAKGITDTQYF. CDR3 in DNA: TGTGCCAGCGCTAAGGGGATTACAGATACGCAGTATTTT.

V usage is TRBV9 and J usage is TRBJ2-1; 8 bases agree with TRBD1. CDR1 and CDR2 (germline): SGDLS, YYNGEE. V lost 3 bases, J lost 1 base, and 3 bases stayed unmatched. The CDR3 is 15 residues long. CDR3 amino acids: CASSGTGLSYNEQFF. The CDR3 coding sequence is TGTGCCAGCAGCGGGACAGGGCTTTCCTACAATGAGCAGTTCTTC.

The chain recombines TRBV2 with TRBJ1-2; 7 nucleotides agree with TRBD1. CDR1 and CDR2 (germline): SNHLY, FYNNEI. With V trimmed by 8 bases and J by 4 bases, 7 bases remained unmatched. This CDR3 has 13 residues. CDR3 nucleotide sequence: TGTGCCAGCCAGGGACAGTCGTTCTATGGCTACACCTTC. Residues: CASQGQSFYGYTF.

This clone was detected a few times. The chain has TRBV30 and TRBJ1-2; TRBD1 aligns across 9 bases. V shed 4 bases, J shed 6 bases, and the junction held 3 bases outside the gene matches. The CDR3 has 12 amino acids. Germline loops: CDR1 GTSNPN, CDR2 SVGIG (reference sequence). The CDR3 reads CAWNRDRDGYTF. For the CDR3, the DNA is TGTGCCTGGAACCGGGACAGGGATGGCTACACCTTC.

Details on this clone: At one end, the junction sequence differs from germline, possibly due to a read error. The gene calls are TRBV6-1 and TRBJ2-2; 7 nucleotides line up with TRBD2. Per germline, CDR1 MNHNS and CDR2 SASEGT. The CDR3 sequence is 15 residues long. The CDR3 reads CASSEEAGYTEELFF. In DNA, the CDR3 is TGTGCCAGCAGTGAAGAAGCGGGATACACCGAGGAGCTGTTTTTT.

The chain links TRBV9 to TRBJ2-3; D remains unclear. V lost 2 bases and J lost 8, with 15 bases in between. The CDR3 spans 14 residues. Germline-derived CDR1 and CDR2 are SGDLS and YYNGEE. The DNA for the CDR3 is TGTGCCAGCAGCGTCGATTGGGCCTCCCGTACGCAGTATTTT. Translating it yields CASSVDWASRTQYF.

The rearrangement uses TRBV7-9 and TRBJ2-3; 8 positions match TRBD2. The CDR3 spans 16 residues. Germline CDR1 reads SEHNR; CDR2 reads FQNEAQ (reference sequence). J lost 0 bases, V lost 7 bases, and 9 bases had no gene match. CDR3 coding DNA: TGTGCCAGCACCCTAGTAGTAGCGGGGAGCACAGATACGCAGTATTTT. Translated: CASTLVVAGSTDTQYF.

The gene calls are TRBV9 and TRBJ2-3; 9 positions match TRBD2. Germline CDR1 and CDR2: SGDLS and YYNGEE. With V trimmed by 1 base and J by 6 bases, 6 bases remained unmatched. This CDR3 is 15 amino acids long. The CDR3 DNA reads TGTGCCAGCAGCGTATCCCTAGCGGGGCGGGATACGCAGTATTTT. Amino acid sequence: CASSVSLAGRDTQYF.

This clone has only a few counts. The chain is built from TRBV5-5 and TRBJ2-3; D is ambiguous. Per the germline V gene, CDR1 is SGHKS and CDR2 is YYEKEE (reference sequence). This CDR3 region has 13 residues. Trimming took 2 bases from V and 1 from J, leaving 5 bases between them. The CDR3 DNA reads TGTGCCAGCAGCTTCCGGGGCACAGATACGCAGTATTTT. The encoded protein is CASSFRGTDTQYF.

V and J are TRBV5-1 and TRBJ2-2, with TRBD1 as a possible D gene (5 bases). Looked up from germline, CDR1 is SGHRS and CDR2 is YFSETQ. The CDR3 spans 15 residues. Trimming stripped 1 base from V and 4 bases from J, with 11 bases between. The CDR3 nucleotides read TGCGCCAGCAGCTTGATCAGGGCCCGCACCGGGGAGCTGTTTTTT. As protein: CASSLIRARTGELFF.

The chain joins TRBV28 to TRBJ1-5, with 8 nucleotides matching TRBD1. From germline, CDR1 is MDHEN and CDR2 SYDVKM. The CDR3 totals 13 residues. The J segment lost 11 bases and the V segment lost 6 bases, leaving 9 bases of the junction unmatched. CDR3 DNA: TGTGCCAGCAGGAGGGACAGGCTAGCAGCCCAGCATTTT. This sequence encodes CASRRDRLAAQHF.

This clone has only a few counts. The gene calls are TRBV6-2 or TRBV6-3 and TRBJ2-2; TRBD1 agrees at 10 bases. From germline, CDR1 is MNHEY and CDR2 SVGEGT. V lost 5 bases, J lost 2 bases, and 8 bases stayed unmatched. The CDR3 runs to 17 residues. CDR3 DNA: TGTGCCAGCAGTCAGAAGACAGGGGGCGGTAACACCGGGGAGCTGTTTTTT. This translates into CASSQKTGGGNTGELFF.

The rearrangement links TRBV2 to TRBJ2-2, with TRBD1 as a possible D gene (6 bases). Trimming took off 7 bases at V and 5 bases at J, with 14 bases between the two ends. Looked up from germline, CDR1 is SNHLY and CDR2 is FYNNEI. The CDR3 sequence is 14 residues long. CDR3 sequence (DNA): TGTGCCAGCACCCCAACAGGGTTGACCGGGGAGCTGTTTTTT. Translating gives CASTPTGLTGELFF.

The chain is built from TRBV4-1 and TRBJ2-7, with 8 bases aligning to TRBD2. CDR3 length equals 16 residues. Unmatched junction bases numbered 11, after V lost 0 bases and J lost 7 bases. Germline CDR1 MGHRA, CDR2 YSYEKL. CDR3 DNA sequence: TGCGCCAGCAGCCAAGATTGGGACGGGGGGGCCCGGGAGCAGTACTTC. Translating gives CASSQDWDGGAREQYF.

The chain recombines TRBV4-1 with TRBJ2-3; 15 bases fit TRBD2. V lost 5 bases, J lost 0 bases, and 6 bases stayed unmatched. The CDR3 totals 18 residues. Germline V gene lookup returns CDR1 MGHRA and CDR2 YSYEKL. The CDR3 DNA is TGCGCCAGCAGCTTACGGACTAGCGGGGGGGGTAGCACAGATACGCAGTATTTT. Its translation: CASSLRTSGGGSTDTQYF.

The chain has TRBV9 and TRBJ2-3, with TRBD2 identical over 10 bases. Looked up from germline, CDR1 is SGDLS and CDR2 is YYNGEE. This CDR3 region has 14 residues. Trimming removed 2 bases from V and 7 bases from J; junction bases left unmatched: 4. The CDR3 DNA is TGTGCCAGCAGCGTCCCTAGCGGGGGTAATACGCAGTATTTT. This translates into CASSVPSGGNTQYF. Full variable domain (missing parts from reference TRBV9 and TRBJ2-3): DSGVTQTPKHLITATGQRVTLRCSPRSGDLSVYWYQQSLDQGLQFLIQYYNGEERAKGNILERFSAQQFPDLHSELNLSSLELGDSALYFCASSVPSGGNTQYFGPGTRLTVL.